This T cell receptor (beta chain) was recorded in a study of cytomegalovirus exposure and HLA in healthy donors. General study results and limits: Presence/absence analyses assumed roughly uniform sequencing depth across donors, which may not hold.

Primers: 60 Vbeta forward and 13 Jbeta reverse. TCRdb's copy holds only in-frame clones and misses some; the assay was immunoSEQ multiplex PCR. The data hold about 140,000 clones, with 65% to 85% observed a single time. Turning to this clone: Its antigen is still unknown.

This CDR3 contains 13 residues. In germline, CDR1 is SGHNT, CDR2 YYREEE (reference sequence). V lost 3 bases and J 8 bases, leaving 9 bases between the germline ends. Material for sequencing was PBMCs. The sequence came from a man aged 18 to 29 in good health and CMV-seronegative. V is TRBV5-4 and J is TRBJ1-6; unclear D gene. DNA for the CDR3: TGTGCCAGCAGCTCTGGACTGGATTCACCCCTCCACTTT. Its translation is CASSSGLDSPLHF.